This TCR beta chain was profiled in a study of blood T cell repertoires in COVID-19. Study summary: T cells, B-cell-depleted T cells, or PBMCs supplied cDNA or gDNA.

The method was immunoSEQ multiplex PCR; TCRdb's version includes in-frame clones alone and lacks a portion of them. Of approximately 440,000 clones listed, about 92% are singletons. Trimming took 3 bases from V and 2 from J, leaving 10 bases between them. The length of the CDR3 is 13 residues. Germline CDR1 is GTSNPN and CDR2 is SVGIG (reference sequence). V and J are TRBV30 and TRBJ2-5; possible D gene TRBD2, 5 bases. The clonotype comes from a man aged 18 to 29 who had recovered from COVID-19. Sequenced sample: PBMCs or T cells enriched from blood (not recorded which). The CDR3 sequence is CAWRSTGQETQYF. CDR3 bases: TGTGCCTGGAGGTCGACGGGACAAGAGACCCAGTACTTC.